This passage covers 32 T cell receptor beta chains from one sample sequenced in a study of lymphopenia after photon versus proton radiotherapy. Assay: immunoSEQ multiplex PCR; the TCRdb copy retains only in-frame clones and omits some. This table holds approximately 62,000 clones, 84% found once. Material: peripheral blood, obtained from a patient treated with proton-based radiotherapy. The source is a man aged 55-75 years with pancreatic cancer.

The chain uses TRBV27 and TRBJ2-6, with 8 bases identical to TRBD2. V trimming: 7 bases; J trimming: 4 bases; junction bases outside the gene matches: 6. The germline gives CDR1 MNHEY, CDR2 SMNVEV (reference sequence). The CDR3 contains 15 residues. In DNA form, the CDR3 reads TGTGCCAGCACAAGCGGGAGTACAGGGGCCAACGTCCTGACTTTC. It yields the protein CASTSGSTGANVLTF.

The chain recombines TRBV6-1 with TRBJ1-2; the D gene is possibly TRBD1 (5 bases). Germline loops: CDR1 MNHNS, CDR2 SASEGT. The CDR3 contains 14 residues. Between the trimmed V and J ends, which lost 5 bases and 0 bases, there was a span of 10 bases. As DNA, the CDR3 is TGTGCCAGCAGTCCCGGACAAACTAACTATGGCTACACCTTC. As protein: CASSPGQTNYGYTF.

The rearrangement links TRBV25-1 to TRBJ2-7, with D possibly TRBD2 on 5 matching bases. This CDR3 has 13 amino acids. CDR1 is MGHDK, CDR2 SYGVNS, per germline. V dropped 4 bases and J dropped 2 bases, with 9 bases sitting between them. CDR3: CASSGYGTYEQYF. CDR3 in DNA: TGTGCCAGCAGTGGTTACGGGACCTACGAGCAGTACTTC.

CDR3 sequence: CASRKTGTSGRRIFSEQFF. CDR3 in DNA: TGTGCCAGCCGGAAGACCGGGACTAGCGGGAGGCGAATCTTCAGTGAGCAGTTCTTC. The V and J genes are TRBV18 and TRBJ2-1, with 15 positions matching TRBD2. V lost 8 bases, J lost 9 bases, and 20 bases stayed unmatched. The CDR3 totals 19 residues. Germline CDR1 KGHSH, CDR2 LQKENI.

The rearrangement links TRBV30 to TRBJ1-2, with 7 bases identical to TRBD1. The germline CDR1 and CDR2 sequences are GTSNPN and SVGIG (reference sequence). This CDR3 is built from 11 residues. The ends lost 5 bases at V and 7 bases at J; junction bases unmatched: 4. The CDR3 sequence: CAWGQAAGYTF. CDR3 in DNA: TGTGCCTGGGGACAGGCGGCTGGCTACACCTTC.

The rearrangement links TRBV29-1 to TRBJ2-1, with a weak D call TRBD2 (6 bases). Per the germline V gene, CDR1 is SQVTM and CDR2 is ANQGSEA. This CDR3 contains 11 residues. The V end was cut by 5 bases, the J end by 16 bases, with 18 bases between. This CDR3 is CSVTSRGWDFF. The CDR3 coding sequence is TGCAGCGTTACTAGTCGGGGGTGGGATTTCTTC.

V usage is TRBV7-3 and J usage is TRBJ2-3, with 7 bases matching TRBD2. Per germline, CDR1 SGHTA and CDR2 FQGTGA. The CDR3 is made up of 16 amino acids. The J segment lost 1 base and the V segment lost 4 bases, leaving 8 bases of the junction unmatched. CDR3 region: CASSSGGGPGTDTQYF. The CDR3 bases are TGTGCCAGCAGCTCGGGGGGAGGGCCCGGCACAGATACGCAGTATTTT.

V usage is TRBV28 and J usage is TRBJ2-2, with D possibly TRBD1 on 5 matching bases. With 2 bases removed from V and 6 bases from J, the gap between germline ends came to 13 bases. The CDR3 is 15 amino acids. Germline-derived CDR1 and CDR2 are MDHEN and SYDVKM. This CDR3 is CASSLGLTRAGELFF. DNA for the CDR3: TGTGCCAGCAGTTTAGGGCTTACCAGGGCCGGGGAGCTGTTTTTT.

The chain links TRBV6-1 to TRBJ1-5, with TRBD1 matching over 7 bases. CDR1 and CDR2 from the germline V gene are MNHNS and SASEGT. V gave up 4 bases and J gave up 2 bases; unmatched junction bases: 5. This CDR3 spans 15 amino acids. The CDR3 nucleotides are TGTGCCAGCAGTGGACAGGGCCTAGGCAATCAGCCCCAGCATTTT. It yields the protein CASSGQGLGNQPQHF.

The chain recombines TRBV18 with TRBJ2-3; D remains unclear. Germline lookup yields CDR1 KGHSH and CDR2 LQKENI. Trimming shortened V by 3 bases and J by 1 base, and 5 bases separated the two germline ends. The CDR3 covers 13 residues. CDR3 amino acids: CASSPLGTDTQYF. The CDR3 DNA follows: TGTGCCAGCTCACCGCTGGGCACAGATACGCAGTATTTT. Full variable domain (outside the CDR3, taken from reference TRBV18 and TRBJ2-3): NAGVMQNPRHLVRRRGQEARLRCSPMKGHSHVYWYRQLPEEGLKFMVYLQKENIIDESGMPKERFSAEFPKEGPSILRIQQVVRGDSAAYFCASSPLGTDTQYFGPGTRLTVL.

The rearrangement joins TRBV7-2 to TRBJ2-5; 7 bases line up with TRBD2. V was clipped by 1 base and J by 5 bases; unmatched bases: 10. This CDR3 contains 16 residues. CDR1 and CDR2 from the germline V gene are SGHTA and FQGNSA. The CDR3 loop is CASSLVETSMEETQYF. For the CDR3, the DNA is TGTGCCAGCAGCTTAGTTGAGACTAGCATGGAGGAGACCCAGTACTTC.

V is TRBV5-1 and J is TRBJ2-1, with 11 bases fitting TRBD2. This CDR3 region has 16 residues. J gave up 6 bases and V 3 bases, and 8 bases lay outside the gene matches. Germline V gene lookup returns CDR1 SGHRS and CDR2 YFSETQ. The CDR3 sequence is CASSWDPTSGSNEQFF. The CDR3 DNA follows: TGCGCCAGCAGCTGGGATCCCACTAGCGGGAGCAATGAGCAGTTCTTC.

V is TRBV6-6 and J is TRBJ2-7; D is undetermined. CDR3 length: 15 amino acids. Looked up from germline, CDR1 is MNHNY and CDR2 is SVGAGI (reference sequence). Deletions cut 4 bases from V and 1 base from J, with 14 bases between. The CDR3 region is CASSSPTEFSYEQYF. The CDR3, as DNA: TGTGCCAGCAGTTCCCCGACGGAATTTTCCTACGAGCAGTACTTC.

This clone was observed once. This chain links TRBV28 with TRBJ1-4; D call uncertain. The V gene lost 2 bases and the J gene lost 8 bases, with 15 bases spanning the gap. The length of the CDR3 is 15 residues. Germline assignment: CDR1 MDHEN and CDR2 SYDVKM. CDR3 coding DNA: TGTGCCAGCAGTTTAATATTCCGGGGAGAGGAAAAACTGTTTTTT. This gives the protein CASSLIFRGEEKLFF. Filled out from reference TRBV28 and TRBJ1-4, the complete variable domain reads DVKVTQSSRYLVKRTGEKVFLECVQDMDHENMFWYRQDPGLGLRLIYFSYDVKMKEKGDIPEGYSVSREKKERFSLILESASTNQTSMYLCASSLIFRGEEKLFFGSGTQLSVL.

The J gene is TRBJ1-5, the V gene TRBV2; 10 bases line up with TRBD1. V shed 6 bases, J shed 5 bases, and the junction held 7 bases outside the gene matches. The CDR3 spans 15 residues. Germline V gene lookup returns CDR1 SNHLY and CDR2 FYNNEI. The CDR3 DNA reads as TGTGCCAGCAGCCGATTAGGGACAGGGGATCAGCCCCAGCATTTT. It codes for CASSRLGTGDQPQHF.

The table lists this clone with a count of one. This CDR3 reads CSVGGTGSYEQYF. The DNA of the CDR3 is TGCAGCGTTGGGGGGACAGGTTCCTACGAGCAGTACTTC. The V call is TRBV29-1, the J call TRBJ2-7, with 8 bases aligning to TRBD1. J lost 1 base, V lost 4 bases, and 3 bases had no gene match. Per germline, CDR1 SQVTM and CDR2 ANQGSEA. The CDR3 contains 13 residues.

This sequence joins TRBV2 and TRBJ2-7; the D gene is possibly TRBD1 (6 bases). The CDR3 consists of 14 residues. The ends were cut back, 5 bases at V and 3 bases at J, with 14 bases in the middle. The germline gives CDR1 SNHLY, CDR2 FYNNEI. The CDR3 DNA sequence: TGTGCCAGCAGTTTTCAGGGGCAAAGCTACGAGCAGTACTTC. Its translation: CASSFQGQSYEQYF.

The chain has TRBV5-1 and TRBJ2-1, with TRBD2 matching over 9 bases. The CDR3 is 16 residues long. The trim removed 0 bases at V and 10 bases at J, leaving 11 bases unmatched. The germline gives CDR1 SGHRS, CDR2 YFSETQ. The CDR3 DNA is TGCGCCAGCAGCTTGGCCTTTGCGGGAGGGCTTCGCGAGCAGTTCTTC. Its protein product is CASSLAFAGGLREQFF.

The V gene is TRBV6-6, the J gene TRBJ2-5; D possibly uses TRBD1 or TRBD2 (5 bases each). V was cut by 4 bases and J by 1 base, with 10 bases left in between. The CDR3 length is 14 residues. Germline CDR1 MNHNY, CDR2 SVGAGI (reference sequence). The CDR3 DNA reads TGTGCCAGCAGTTGGGACCGCGCCCAAGAGACCCAGTACTTC. Translation: CASSWDRAQETQYF.

Here the CDR3 DNA reads TGTGCCATCAGAGCCGGGACAGGGTCCTACGAGCAGTACTTC. This sequence encodes CAIRAGTGSYEQYF. This chain joins TRBV10-3 and TRBJ2-7; 9 bases are shared with TRBD1. This CDR3 has 14 amino acids. The ends lost 6 bases at V and 1 base at J; junction bases unmatched: 4. The germline V gene encodes CDR1 ENHRY and CDR2 SYGVKD.

This clone was seen a single time. The V call is TRBV28, the J call TRBJ1-5; tentative D call: TRBD1 (5 bases). In germline, CDR1 is MDHEN, CDR2 SYDVKM. V was pared by 3 bases and J by 6 bases, with 9 bases between. The CDR3 is 13 residues long. This chain's CDR3 is CASSLGGVQPQHF. The CDR3 DNA is TGTGCCAGCAGTTTGGGGGGGGTTCAGCCCCAGCATTTT.

At least ten counts were recorded for this clone. The genes are TRBV7-2 and TRBJ1-1, with no clear D. Germline V lookup: CDR1 SGHTA, CDR2 FQGNSA. Trimming pared 5 bases from V and 5 bases from J, leaving 15 bases between. CDR3 length: 14 amino acids. The CDR3 reads CASSPGRGSTEAFF. CDR3 sequence (DNA): TGTGCCAGCAGCCCCGGCCGGGGAAGTACTGAAGCTTTCTTT.

The chain joins TRBV6-4 to TRBJ2-3; D possibly corresponds to TRBD2 (7 bases). Germline-derived CDR1 and CDR2 are MRHNA and SNTAGT. This CDR3 is 12 amino acids long. V shed 6 bases and J shed 5 bases, with 9 bases lying between them. The CDR3 bases are TGTGCCAGCAGGGGAGGGGGAGATACGCAGTATTTT. This codes for CASRGGGDTQYF.

This chain uses TRBV9 with TRBJ2-7; 12 bases fit TRBD1. The CDR3 runs to 14 residues. Germline V gene lookup returns CDR1 SGDLS and CDR2 YYNGEE. J was trimmed by 5 bases and V by 4 bases; bases with no gene match: 4. CDR3 DNA sequence: TGTGCCAGCAGCCCGGGACAGGGGGCCCACGAGCAGTACTTC. Translated: CASSPGQGAHEQYF. The full variable domain, completed using reference TRBV9 and TRBJ2-7, is DSGVTQTPKHLITATGQRVTLRCSPRSGDLSVYWYQQSLDQGLQFLIQYYNGEERAKGNILERFSAQQFPDLHSELNLSSLELGDSALYFCASSPGQGAHEQYFGPGTRLTVT.

The chain has TRBV7-3 and TRBJ2-1; D gene ambiguous. The CDR3 runs to 13 residues. CDR1 SGHTA and CDR2 FQGTGA come from the germline V gene. V lost 4 bases and J lost 7, with 11 bases in between. This chain's CDR3 is CASSSSGGNEQFF. CDR3 DNA sequence: TGTGCCAGCAGCTCGTCCGGTGGGAATGAGCAGTTCTTC.

The V gene is TRBV6-5, the J gene TRBJ2-4; 7 positions match TRBD2. The CDR3 consists of 14 residues. The J segment lost 4 bases and the V segment lost 6 bases, leaving 6 bases of the junction unmatched. Germline-derived CDR1 and CDR2 are MNHEY and SVGAGI. The DNA of the CDR3 is TGTGCCAGCAGGCCCCTAGCGGAGAAAAACATTCAGTACTTC. Amino acid sequence: CASRPLAEKNIQYF.

V is TRBV5-5 and J is TRBJ1-1, with D perhaps TRBD1 (5 bases). Between the trimmed V and J ends, which lost 2 bases and 3 bases, there was a span of 14 bases. The CDR3 extends over 15 amino acids. The V gene's germline CDR1 is SGHKS and CDR2 YYEKEE (reference sequence). The DNA of the CDR3 is TGTGCCAGCAGCTTACTGGGGACGACCCACACTGAAGCTTTCTTT. Amino acids: CASSLLGTTHTEAFF. Complete variable domain (other parts from reference TRBV5-5 and TRBJ1-1): DAGVTQSPTHLIKTRGQQVTLRCSPISGHKSVSWYQQVLGQGPQFIFQYYEKEERGRGNFPDRFSARQFPNYSSELNVNALLLGDSALYLCASSLLGTTHTEAFFGQGTRLTVV.

The gene calls are TRBV6-5 and TRBJ1-6; weak D call: TRBD1 (6 bases). CDR3 length: 15 amino acids. The V end lost 2 bases, the J end lost 11 bases, and 16 bases lay between the germline ends. Per the germline V gene, CDR1 is MNHEY and CDR2 is SVGAGI. This CDR3 reads CASSYLGQGKTPLHF. For the CDR3, the DNA is TGTGCCAGCAGTTACCTGGGGCAGGGGAAGACACCCCTCCACTTT.

The chain has TRBV9 and TRBJ2-3; D not certain. This CDR3 is built from 13 residues. Germline V gene sequence: CDR1 SGDLS, CDR2 YYNGEE. Trimming took 0 bases from V and 6 from J, leaving 8 bases between them. Written as DNA, the CDR3 is TGTGCCAGCAGCGTAGCTTATAGTGATACGCAGTATTTT. The encoded protein is CASSVAYSDTQYF.

The DNA for the CDR3 is TGCGCCAGCAGCCAAGATCCGGCAGGAGGTGAGCAGTTCTTC. Its protein is CASSQDPAGGEQFF. This chain joins TRBV4-1 and TRBJ2-1, with D maybe TRBD2 (5 bases). The CDR3 spans 14 residues. CDR1 MGHRA and CDR2 YSYEKL come from the germline V gene. Trimming left V 0 bases short and J 9 bases short, with 12 bases between.

The chain uses TRBV11-2 and TRBJ2-5; 9 nucleotides line up with TRBD2. Per the germline V gene, CDR1 is SGHAT and CDR2 is FQNNGV. This CDR3 region has 18 residues. J gave up 2 bases and V 2 bases, and 12 bases lay outside the gene matches. CDR3 region: CASSLLGLADPLQETQYF. CDR3 sequence (DNA): TGTGCCAGCAGCTTACTGGGACTAGCAGACCCGCTGCAAGAGACCCAGTACTTC.

This chain links TRBV6-5 with TRBJ1-1; a weak D match, TRBD1 (5 bases). The V gene's germline CDR1 is MNHEY and CDR2 SVGAGI. This CDR3 contains 15 residues. V gave up 6 bases and J gave up 1 base, with 15 bases separating them. CDR3: CASREMRGANTEAFF. The CDR3 region has the DNA TGTGCCAGCAGGGAAATGCGGGGCGCGAACACTGAAGCTTTCTTT.